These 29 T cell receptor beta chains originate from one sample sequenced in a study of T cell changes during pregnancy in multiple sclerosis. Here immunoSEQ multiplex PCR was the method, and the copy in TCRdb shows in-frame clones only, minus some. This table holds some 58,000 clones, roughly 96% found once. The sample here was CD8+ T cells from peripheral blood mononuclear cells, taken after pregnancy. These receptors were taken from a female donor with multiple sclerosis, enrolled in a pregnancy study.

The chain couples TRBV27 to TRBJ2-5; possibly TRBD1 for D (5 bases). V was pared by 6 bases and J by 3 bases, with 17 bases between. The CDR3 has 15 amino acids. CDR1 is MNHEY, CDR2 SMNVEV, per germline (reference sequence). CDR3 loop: CASSAYRNGEETQYF. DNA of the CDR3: TGTGCCAGCAGCGCATACAGGAATGGTGAAGAGACCCAGTACTTC.

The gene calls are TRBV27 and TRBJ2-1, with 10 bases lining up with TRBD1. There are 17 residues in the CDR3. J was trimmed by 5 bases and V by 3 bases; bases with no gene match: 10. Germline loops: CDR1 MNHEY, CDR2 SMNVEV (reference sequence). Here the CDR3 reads CASSFLRTGGVDNEQFF. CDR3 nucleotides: TGTGCCAGCAGTTTCCTCCGGACAGGGGGGGTCGACAATGAGCAGTTCTTC.

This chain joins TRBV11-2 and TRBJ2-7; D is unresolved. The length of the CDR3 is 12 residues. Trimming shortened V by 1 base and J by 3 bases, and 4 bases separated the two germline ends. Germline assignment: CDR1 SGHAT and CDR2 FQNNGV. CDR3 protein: CASSLGSYEQYF. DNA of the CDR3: TGTGCCAGCAGCTTAGGTAGCTACGAGCAGTACTTC.

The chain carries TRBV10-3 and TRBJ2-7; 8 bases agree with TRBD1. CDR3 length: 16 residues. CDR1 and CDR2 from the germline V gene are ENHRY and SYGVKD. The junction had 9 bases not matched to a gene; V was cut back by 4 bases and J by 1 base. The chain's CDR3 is CAISGTPQGVSYEQYF. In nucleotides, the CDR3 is TGTGCCATCAGTGGGACCCCACAGGGGGTGTCCTACGAGCAGTACTTC.

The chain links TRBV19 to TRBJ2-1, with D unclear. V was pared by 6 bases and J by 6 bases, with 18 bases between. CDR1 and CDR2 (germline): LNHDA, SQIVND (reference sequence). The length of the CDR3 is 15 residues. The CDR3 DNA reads TGTGCCAGTAGCACCTACCTACTTAGCTCCAATGAGCAGTTCTTC. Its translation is CASSTYLLSSNEQFF.

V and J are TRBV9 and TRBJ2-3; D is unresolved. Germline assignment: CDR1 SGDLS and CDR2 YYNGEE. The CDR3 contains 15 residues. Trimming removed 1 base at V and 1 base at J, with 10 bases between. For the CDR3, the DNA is TGTGCCAGCAGCGTAAGAGGCAGCCGCACAGATACGCAGTATTTT. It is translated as CASSVRGSRTDTQYF. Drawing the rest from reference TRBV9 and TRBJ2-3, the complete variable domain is DSGVTQTPKHLITATGQRVTLRCSPRSGDLSVYWYQQSLDQGLQFLIQYYNGEERAKGNILERFSAQQFPDLHSELNLSSLELGDSALYFCASSVRGSRTDTQYFGPGTRLTVL.

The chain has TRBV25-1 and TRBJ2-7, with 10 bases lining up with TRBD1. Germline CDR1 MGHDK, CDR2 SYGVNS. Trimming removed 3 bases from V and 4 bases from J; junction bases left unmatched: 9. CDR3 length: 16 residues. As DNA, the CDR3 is TGTGCCAGCAGTGACTATGACAGGGGGCGCGGTTACGAGCAGTACTTC. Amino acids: CASSDYDRGRGYEQYF.

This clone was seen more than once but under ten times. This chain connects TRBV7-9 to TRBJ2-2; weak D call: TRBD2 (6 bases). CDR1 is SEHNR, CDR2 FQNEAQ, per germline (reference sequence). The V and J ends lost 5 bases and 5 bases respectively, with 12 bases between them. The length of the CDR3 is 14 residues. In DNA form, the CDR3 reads TGTGCCAGCAGCCCGCCTGGGGGGACCGGGGAGCTGTTTTTT. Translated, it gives CASSPPGGTGELFF.

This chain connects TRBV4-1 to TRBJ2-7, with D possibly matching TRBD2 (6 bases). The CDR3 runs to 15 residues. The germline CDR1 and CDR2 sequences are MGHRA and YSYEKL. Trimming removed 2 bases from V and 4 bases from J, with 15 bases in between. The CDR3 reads CASSQSGVAVYEQYF. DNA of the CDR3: TGCGCCAGCAGCCAATCGGGAGTAGCGGTTTACGAGCAGTACTTC.

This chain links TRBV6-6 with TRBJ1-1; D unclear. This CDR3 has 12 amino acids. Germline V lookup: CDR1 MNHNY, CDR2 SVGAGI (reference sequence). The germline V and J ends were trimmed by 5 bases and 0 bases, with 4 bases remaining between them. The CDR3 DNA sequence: TGTGCCAGCAGTCACATGAACACTGAAGCTTTCTTT. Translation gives CASSHMNTEAFF.

The CDR3 nucleotides are TGTGCCAGCAGTCTGGGTGGCGGGCGCGAGCAGTACTTC. It specifies CASSLGGGREQYF. The chain combines TRBV27 with TRBJ2-7; D perhaps matches TRBD2 (5 bases). Trimming pared 5 bases from V and 6 bases from J, leaving 14 bases between. The CDR3 sequence is 13 residues long. The germline V gene has CDR1 MNHEY and CDR2 SMNVEV (reference sequence).

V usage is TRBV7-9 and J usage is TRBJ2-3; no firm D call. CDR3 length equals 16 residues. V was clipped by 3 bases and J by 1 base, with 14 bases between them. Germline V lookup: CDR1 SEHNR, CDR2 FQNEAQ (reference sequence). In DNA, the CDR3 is TGTGCCAGCAGCTTCAAGAGTTCCTTGCGCACAGATACGCAGTATTTT. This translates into CASSFKSSLRTDTQYF.

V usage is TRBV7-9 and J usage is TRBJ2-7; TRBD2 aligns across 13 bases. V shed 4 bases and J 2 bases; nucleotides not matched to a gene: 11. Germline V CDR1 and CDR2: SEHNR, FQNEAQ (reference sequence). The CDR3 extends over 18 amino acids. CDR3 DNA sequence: TGTGCCAGCAGCTCCTCGACTAGCGGGAGGCAAAACCCCTACGAGCAGTACTTC. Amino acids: CASSSSTSGRQNPYEQYF. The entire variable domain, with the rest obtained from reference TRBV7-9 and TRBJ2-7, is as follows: DTGVSQNPRHKITKRGQNVTFRCDPISEHNRLYWYRQTLGQGPEFLTYFQNEAQLEKSRLLSDRFSAERPKGSFSTLEIQRTEQGDSAMYLCASSSSTSGRQNPYEQYFGPGTRLTVT.

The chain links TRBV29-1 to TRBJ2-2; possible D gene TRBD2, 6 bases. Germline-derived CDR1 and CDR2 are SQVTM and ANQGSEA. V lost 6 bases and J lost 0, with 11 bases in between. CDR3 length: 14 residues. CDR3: CSVLADANTGELFF. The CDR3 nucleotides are TGCAGCGTACTAGCAGACGCGAACACCGGGGAGCTGTTTTTT.

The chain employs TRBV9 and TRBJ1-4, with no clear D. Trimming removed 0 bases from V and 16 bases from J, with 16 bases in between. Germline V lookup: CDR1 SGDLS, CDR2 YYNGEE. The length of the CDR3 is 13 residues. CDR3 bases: TGTGCCAGCAGCGTAGGGGCTCTCGGGGTACCGTTTTTT. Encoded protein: CASSVGALGVPFF.

The CDR3 protein is CASSEAGMGGTGNTIYF. CDR3 bases: TGTGCCAGCAGTGAAGCAGGGATGGGGGGAACTGGAAACACCATATATTTT. This rearrangement joins TRBV6-1 to TRBJ1-3, with a possible D match to TRBD1 (5 bases). CDR3 length: 17 amino acids. The germline V gene has CDR1 MNHNS and CDR2 SASEGT. V lost 0 bases to trimming and J lost 2 bases, with 14 bases between them.

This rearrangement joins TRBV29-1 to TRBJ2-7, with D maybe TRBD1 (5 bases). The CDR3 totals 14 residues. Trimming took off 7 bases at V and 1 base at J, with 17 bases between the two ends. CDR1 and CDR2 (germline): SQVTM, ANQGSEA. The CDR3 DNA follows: TGCAGCGCAACTAACAGGTTACGTTCCTACGAGCAGTACTTC. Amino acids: CSATNRLRSYEQYF.

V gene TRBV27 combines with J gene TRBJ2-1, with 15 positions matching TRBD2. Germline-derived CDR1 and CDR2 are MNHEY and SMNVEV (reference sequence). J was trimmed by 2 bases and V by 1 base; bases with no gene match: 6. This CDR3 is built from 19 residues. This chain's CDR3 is CASSLWGLAGGTAYNEQFF. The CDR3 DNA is TGTGCCAGCAGTTTATGGGGACTAGCGGGAGGAACGGCCTACAATGAGCAGTTCTTC.

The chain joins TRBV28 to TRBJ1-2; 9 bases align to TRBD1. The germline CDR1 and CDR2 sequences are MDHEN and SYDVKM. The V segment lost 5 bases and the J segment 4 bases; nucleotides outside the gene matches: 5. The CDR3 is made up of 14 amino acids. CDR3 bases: TGTGCCAGCAGTCTTATGACAGGGGGCTATGGCTACACCTTC. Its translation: CASSLMTGGYGYTF.

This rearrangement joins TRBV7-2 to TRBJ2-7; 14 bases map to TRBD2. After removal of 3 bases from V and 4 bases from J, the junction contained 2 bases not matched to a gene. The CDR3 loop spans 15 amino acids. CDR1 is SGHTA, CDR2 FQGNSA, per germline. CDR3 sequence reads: CASSLGLAGVYEQYF. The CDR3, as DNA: TGTGCCAGCAGCTTGGGACTAGCGGGAGTATACGAGCAGTACTTC.

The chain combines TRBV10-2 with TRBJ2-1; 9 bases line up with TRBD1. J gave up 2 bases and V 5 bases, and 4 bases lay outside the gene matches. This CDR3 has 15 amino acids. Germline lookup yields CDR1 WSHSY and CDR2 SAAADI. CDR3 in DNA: TGCGCCAGCAGTACGGGACAGGGCCCCTACAATGAGCAGTTCTTC. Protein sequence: CASSTGQGPYNEQFF.

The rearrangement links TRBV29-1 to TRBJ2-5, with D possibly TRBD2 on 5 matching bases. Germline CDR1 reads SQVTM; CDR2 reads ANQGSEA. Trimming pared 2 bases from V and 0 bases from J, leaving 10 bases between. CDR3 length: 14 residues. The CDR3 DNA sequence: TGCAGCGTTGAATACTGGGAGTACCAAGAGACCCAGTACTTC. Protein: CSVEYWEYQETQYF.

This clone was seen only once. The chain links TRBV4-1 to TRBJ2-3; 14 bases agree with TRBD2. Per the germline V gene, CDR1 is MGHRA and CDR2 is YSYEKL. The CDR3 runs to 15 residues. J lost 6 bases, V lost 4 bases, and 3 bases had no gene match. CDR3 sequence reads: CASSRGLAGVDTQYF. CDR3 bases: TGCGCCAGCAGCCGGGGACTAGCGGGAGTGGATACGCAGTATTTT.

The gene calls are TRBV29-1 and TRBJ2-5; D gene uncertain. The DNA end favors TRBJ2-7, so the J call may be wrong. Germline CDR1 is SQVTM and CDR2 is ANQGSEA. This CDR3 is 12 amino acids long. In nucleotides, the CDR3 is TGCAGCGCCTCGACATTTTCCTACGAGCAGTACTTC. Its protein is CSASTFSYEQYF.

CDR3 in amino acids: CASSPTEIQGGSETQYF. CDR3 DNA sequence: TGTGCCAGCAGCCCAACCGAGATACAGGGGGGGTCTGAGACCCAGTACTTC. V gene TRBV14 combines with J gene TRBJ2-5; D is perhaps TRBD1 (8 bases). There are 17 residues in the CDR3. Germline CDR1 is SGHDN and CDR2 is FVKESK. The germline V and J ends were trimmed by 4 bases and 5 bases, with 23 bases remaining between them.

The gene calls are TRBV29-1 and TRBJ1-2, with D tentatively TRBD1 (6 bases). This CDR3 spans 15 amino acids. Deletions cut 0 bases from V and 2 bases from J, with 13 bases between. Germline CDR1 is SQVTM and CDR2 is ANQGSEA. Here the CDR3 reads CSVEDSDRPNYGYTF. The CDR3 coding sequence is TGCAGCGTTGAAGATAGCGACAGGCCGAACTATGGCTACACCTTC.

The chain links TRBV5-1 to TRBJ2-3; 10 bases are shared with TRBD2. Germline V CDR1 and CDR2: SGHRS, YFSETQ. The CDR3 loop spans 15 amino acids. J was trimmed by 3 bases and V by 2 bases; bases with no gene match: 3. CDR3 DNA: TGCGCCAGCAGCTTAGCGGGAGGGGGAACAGATACGCAGTATTTT. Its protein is CASSLAGGGTDTQYF.

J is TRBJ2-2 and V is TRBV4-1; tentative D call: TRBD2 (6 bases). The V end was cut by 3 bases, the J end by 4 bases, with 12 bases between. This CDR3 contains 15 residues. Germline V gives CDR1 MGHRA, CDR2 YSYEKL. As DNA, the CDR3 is TGCGCCAGCAGCCAGAGCGGAGGGAGCACCGGGGAGCTGTTTTTT. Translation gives CASSQSGGSTGELFF.

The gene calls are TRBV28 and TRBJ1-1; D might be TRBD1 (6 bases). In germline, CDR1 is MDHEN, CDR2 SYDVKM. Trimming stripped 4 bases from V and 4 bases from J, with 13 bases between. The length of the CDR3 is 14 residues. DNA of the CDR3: TGTGCCAGCAGTTCAGGGGTGTGGGGCACTGAAGCTTTCTTT. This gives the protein CASSSGVWGTEAFF.